This T cell receptor beta chain was recorded in a study of blood T cell repertoires in COVID-19. The wider study: COVID-19 samples collected from the United States, Italy and Spain covered acute and convalescent phases. From T cells, B-cell-depleted T cells, or PBMCs came the material, which was cDNA or gDNA.

The germline V and J ends were trimmed by 1 base and 4 bases, with 11 bases remaining between them. The CDR3 has 15 residues. Germline loops: CDR1 LGHDT, CDR2 YNNKEL (reference sequence). Method: immunoSEQ multiplex PCR; TCRdb's copy keeps in-frame clones and lacks some. The sample lists hundreds of thousands of clones, around 83% occurring once. The sequenced sample was peripheral blood. The TCR sequence derives from a man older than 75 with acute or convalescent COVID-19. The chain links TRBV3-1 (or the pseudogene TRBV3-2) to TRBJ2-1; tentatively, D is TRBD2 (6 bases). This CDR3 is CASSQALAEYNEQFF. The DNA of the CDR3 is TGTGCCAGCAGCCAAGCATTAGCGGAGTACAATGAGCAGTTCTTC.